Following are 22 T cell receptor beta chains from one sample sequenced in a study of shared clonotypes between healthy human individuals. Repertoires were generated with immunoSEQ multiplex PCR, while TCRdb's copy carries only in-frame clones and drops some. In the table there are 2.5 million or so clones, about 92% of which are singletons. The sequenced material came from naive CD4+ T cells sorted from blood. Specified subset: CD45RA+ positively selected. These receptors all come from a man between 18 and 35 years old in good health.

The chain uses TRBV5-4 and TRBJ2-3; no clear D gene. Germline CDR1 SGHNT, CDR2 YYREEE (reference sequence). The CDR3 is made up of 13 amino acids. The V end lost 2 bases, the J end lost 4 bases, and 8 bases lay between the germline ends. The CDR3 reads CASSFSPADTQYF. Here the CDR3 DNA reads TGTGCCAGCAGCTTTTCCCCCGCAGATACGCAGTATTTT.

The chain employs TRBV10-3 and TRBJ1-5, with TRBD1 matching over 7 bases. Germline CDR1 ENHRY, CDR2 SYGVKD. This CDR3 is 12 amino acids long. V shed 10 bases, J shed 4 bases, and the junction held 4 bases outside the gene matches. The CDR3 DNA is TGTGCCAGCAGACAGGGAAATCAGCCCCAGCATTTT. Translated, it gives CASRQGNQPQHF.

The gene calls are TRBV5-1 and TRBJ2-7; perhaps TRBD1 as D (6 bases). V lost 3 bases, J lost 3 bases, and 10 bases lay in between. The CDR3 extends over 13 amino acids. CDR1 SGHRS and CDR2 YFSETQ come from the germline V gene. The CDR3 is CASSSDSNYEQYF. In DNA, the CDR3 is TGCGCCAGCAGCTCGGACAGCAACTACGAGCAGTACTTC.

CDR3 bases: TGCGCCAGCAGCTCGGGACAGAGGGACATTCAGTACTTC. Protein sequence: CASSSGQRDIQYF. This rearrangement joins TRBV5-1 to TRBJ2-4; 7 bases are shared with TRBD1. This CDR3 comprises 13 residues. Trimming took 3 bases from V and 8 from J; bases not matched to a gene: 5. In germline, CDR1 is SGHRS, CDR2 YFSETQ.

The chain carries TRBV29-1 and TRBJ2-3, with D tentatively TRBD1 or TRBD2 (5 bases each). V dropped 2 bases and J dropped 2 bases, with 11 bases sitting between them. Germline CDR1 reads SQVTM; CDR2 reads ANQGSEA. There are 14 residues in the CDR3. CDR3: CSVETGRNTDTQYF. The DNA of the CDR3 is TGCAGCGTTGAAACGGGACGCAACACAGATACGCAGTATTTT.

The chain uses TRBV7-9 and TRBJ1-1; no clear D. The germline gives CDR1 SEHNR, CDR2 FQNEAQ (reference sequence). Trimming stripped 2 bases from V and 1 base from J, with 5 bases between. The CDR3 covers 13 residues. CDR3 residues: CASSLIENTEAFF. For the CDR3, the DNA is TGTGCCAGCAGCTTAATTGAGAACACTGAAGCTTTCTTT. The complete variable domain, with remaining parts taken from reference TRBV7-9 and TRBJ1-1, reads DTGVSQNPRHKITKRGQNVTFRCDPISEHNRLYWYRQTLGQGPEFLTYFQNEAQLEKSRLLSDRFSAERPKGSFSTLEIQRTEQGDSAMYLCASSLIENTEAFFGQGTRLTVV.

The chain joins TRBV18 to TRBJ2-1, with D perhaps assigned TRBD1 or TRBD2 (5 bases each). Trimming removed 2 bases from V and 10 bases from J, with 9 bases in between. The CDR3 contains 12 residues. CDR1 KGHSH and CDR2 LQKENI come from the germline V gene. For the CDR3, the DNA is TGTGCCAGCTCACCAGAGGGGCGGGAGCAGTTCTTC. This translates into CASSPEGREQFF.

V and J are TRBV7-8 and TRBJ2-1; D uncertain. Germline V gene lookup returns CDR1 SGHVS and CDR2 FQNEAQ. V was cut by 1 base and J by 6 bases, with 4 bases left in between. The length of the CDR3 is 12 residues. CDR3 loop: CASSLDSNEQFF. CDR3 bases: TGTGCCAGCAGCTTAGACAGCAATGAGCAGTTCTTC.

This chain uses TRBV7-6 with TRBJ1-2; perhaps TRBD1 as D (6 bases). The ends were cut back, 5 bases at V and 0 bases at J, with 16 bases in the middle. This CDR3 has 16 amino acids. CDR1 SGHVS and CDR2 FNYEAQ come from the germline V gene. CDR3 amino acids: CASSAMSDRPNYGYTF. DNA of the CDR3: TGTGCCAGCAGCGCGATGTCGGACAGACCTAACTATGGCTACACCTTC.

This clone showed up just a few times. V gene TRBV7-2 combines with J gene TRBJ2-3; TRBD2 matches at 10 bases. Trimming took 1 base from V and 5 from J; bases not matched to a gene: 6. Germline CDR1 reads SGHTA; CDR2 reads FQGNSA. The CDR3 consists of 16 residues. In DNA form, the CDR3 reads TGTGCCAGCAGCTTAGTTCGAGCGGGGGGGAAAGATACGCAGTATTTT. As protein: CASSLVRAGGKDTQYF.

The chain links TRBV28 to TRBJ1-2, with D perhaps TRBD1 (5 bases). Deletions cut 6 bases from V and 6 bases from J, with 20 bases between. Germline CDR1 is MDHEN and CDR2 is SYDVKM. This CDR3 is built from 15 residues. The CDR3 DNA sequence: TGTGCCAGCAGCCTTGCCAGCCGGGGACCCAATGGCTACACCTTC. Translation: CASSLASRGPNGYTF.

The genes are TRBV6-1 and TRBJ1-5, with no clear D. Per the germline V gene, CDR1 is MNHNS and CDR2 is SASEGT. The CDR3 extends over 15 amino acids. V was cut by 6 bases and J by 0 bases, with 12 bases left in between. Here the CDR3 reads CASSIHKDSNQPQHF. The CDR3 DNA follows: TGTGCCAGCAGCATACACAAGGATAGCAATCAGCCCCAGCATTTT.

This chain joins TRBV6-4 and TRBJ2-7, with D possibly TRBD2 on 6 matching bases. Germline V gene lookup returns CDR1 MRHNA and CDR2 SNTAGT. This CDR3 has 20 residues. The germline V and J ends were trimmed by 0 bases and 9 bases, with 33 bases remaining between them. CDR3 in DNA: TGTGCCAGCAGTGACTCGAATAATAACGAAGCCGGGGAGGCCCTACGTGGGCAGTACTTC. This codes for CASSDSNNNEAGEALRGQYF.

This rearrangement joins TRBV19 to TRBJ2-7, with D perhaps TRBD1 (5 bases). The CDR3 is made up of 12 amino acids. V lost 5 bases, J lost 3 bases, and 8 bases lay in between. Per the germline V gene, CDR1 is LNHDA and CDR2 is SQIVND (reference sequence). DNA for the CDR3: TGTGCCAGTAGTGGCAGGGACTACGAGCAGTACTTC. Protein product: CASSGRDYEQYF.

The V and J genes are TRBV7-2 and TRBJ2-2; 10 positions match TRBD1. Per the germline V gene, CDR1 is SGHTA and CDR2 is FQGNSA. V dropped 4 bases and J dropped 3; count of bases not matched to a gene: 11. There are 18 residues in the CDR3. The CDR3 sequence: CASSSRQGAGVYTGELFF. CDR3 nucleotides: TGTGCCAGCAGCTCAAGACAGGGGGCGGGTGTTTACACCGGGGAGCTGTTTTTT.

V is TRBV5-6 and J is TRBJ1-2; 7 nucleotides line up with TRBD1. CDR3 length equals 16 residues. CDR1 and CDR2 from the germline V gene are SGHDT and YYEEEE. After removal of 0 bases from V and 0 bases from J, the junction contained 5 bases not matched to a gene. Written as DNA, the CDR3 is TGTGCCAGCAGCTTGGGCCTAGGACAGGCTAACTATGGCTACACCTTC. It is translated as CASSLGLGQANYGYTF.

CDR3 loop: CASSRGQEQYF. CDR3 bases: TGTGCCAGCTCACGGGGCCAAGAGCAGTACTTC. V gene TRBV18 combines with J gene TRBJ2-7, with D possibly being TRBD1 (5 bases). This CDR3 is built from 11 residues. The V end lost 4 bases, the J end lost 7 bases, and 8 bases lay between the germline ends. The germline V gene encodes CDR1 KGHSH and CDR2 LQKENI. Supplemented by reference TRBV18 and TRBJ2-7, the full variable domain reads NAGVMQNPRHLVRRRGQEARLRCSPMKGHSHVYWYRQLPEEGLKFMVYLQKENIIDESGMPKERFSAEFPKEGPSILRIQQVVRGDSAAYFCASSRGQEQYFGPGTRLTVT.

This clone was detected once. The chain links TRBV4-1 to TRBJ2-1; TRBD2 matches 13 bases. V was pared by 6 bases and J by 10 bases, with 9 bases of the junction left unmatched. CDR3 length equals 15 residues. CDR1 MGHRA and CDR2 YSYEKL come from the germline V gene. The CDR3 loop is CASRPGLAGPWEQFF. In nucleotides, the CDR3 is TGCGCCAGCAGACCGGGACTAGCGGGGCCTTGGGAGCAGTTCTTC.

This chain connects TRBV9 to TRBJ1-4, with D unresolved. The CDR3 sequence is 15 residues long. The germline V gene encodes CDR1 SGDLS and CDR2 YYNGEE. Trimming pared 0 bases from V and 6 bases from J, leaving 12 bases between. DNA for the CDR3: TGTGCCAGCAGCGTAGGGTCCGGGGATTATGAAAAACTGTTTTTT. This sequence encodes CASSVGSGDYEKLFF.

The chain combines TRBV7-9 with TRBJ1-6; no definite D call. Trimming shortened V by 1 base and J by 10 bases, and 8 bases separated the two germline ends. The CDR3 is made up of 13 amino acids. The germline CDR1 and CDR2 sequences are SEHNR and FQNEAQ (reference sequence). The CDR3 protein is CASSLEYLSPLHF. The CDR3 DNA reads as TGTGCCAGCAGCTTAGAGTACCTCTCACCCCTCCACTTT.

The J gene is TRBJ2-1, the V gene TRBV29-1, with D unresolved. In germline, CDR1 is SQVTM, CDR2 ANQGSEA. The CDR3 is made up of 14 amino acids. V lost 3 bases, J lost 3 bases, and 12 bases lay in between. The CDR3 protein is CSVDKLGSYNEQFF. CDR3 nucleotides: TGCAGCGTTGATAAGCTGGGCAGCTACAATGAGCAGTTCTTC.

The CDR3, as DNA: TGCGCCAGCAGCTTGGCAAGAAAGCTTAATTCACCCCTCCACTTT. Its translation: CASSLARKLNSPLHF. V gene TRBV5-1 combines with J gene TRBJ1-6; the D is unclear. Looked up from germline, CDR1 is SGHRS and CDR2 is YFSETQ. The CDR3 length is 15 residues. The V and J ends lost 0 bases and 6 bases respectively, with 10 bases between them.